This TCR beta chain was observed in a study of Ad26.COV2.S vaccination and SARS-CoV-2 variants. Study in general: Administration of Ad26.COV2.S was intramuscular, either once or twice 56 days apart.

This clone was detected once. Its antigen is undetermined. The protocol was immunoSEQ multiplex PCR, while the TCRdb copy is restricted to in-frame clones and leaves out a portion. The sample holds 320,000 or so clones, about nine tenths seen once. Germline V gives CDR1 MNHNS, CDR2 SASEGT. Deletions cut 1 base from V and 0 bases from J, with 4 bases between. CDR3 length: 14 residues. Treatment: about 20 received Ad26.COV2.S at low or high dose, single or two shots; 5 received placebo; per-sample allocation not given. Samples came from day 63 after the first vaccine or placebo injection. Findings of the study overall: TCR breadth and depth estimates may have understated total T cell responses. People who got the vaccine or the placebo had similar non-spike TCR breadth.

The material sequenced was peripheral blood, taken in a trial of Ad26.COV2.S vaccine versus placebo. The chain recombines TRBV6-1 with TRBJ1-5; D is undetermined. The sequence derives from a person aged 18-65 years who received the Ad26.COV2.S COVID-19 vaccine or a placebo. The CDR3 DNA follows: TGTGCCAGCAGTGAAGGGTATAGCAATCAGCCCCAGCATTTT. This translates into CASSEGYSNQPQHF.